Sequencing of this T cell receptor beta chain was carried out in a study of pediatric ulcerative colitis. The assay was run at survey level. Each sample received Survey-level depth of up to 500,000 reads. Data came from immunoSEQ multiplex PCR; TCRdb stores just in-frame clones and leaves some out. The sample consists of 65,000 or so clones, 86% of them appearing once. V dropped 4 bases and J dropped 2; count of bases not matched to a gene: 4. The CDR3 length is 16 residues. Germline V gene sequence: CDR1 MNHEY, CDR2 SVGAGI. The chain uses TRBV6-5 and TRBJ2-3; 12 bases match TRBD2. The sequenced material came from blood. The receptor was isolated from a boy between 10 and 17 years old with severe ulcerative colitis. CDR3: CASSSRTSGITDTQYF. The CDR3 DNA reads as TGTGCCAGCAGTTCCCGGACTAGCGGGATCACAGATACGCAGTATTTT.